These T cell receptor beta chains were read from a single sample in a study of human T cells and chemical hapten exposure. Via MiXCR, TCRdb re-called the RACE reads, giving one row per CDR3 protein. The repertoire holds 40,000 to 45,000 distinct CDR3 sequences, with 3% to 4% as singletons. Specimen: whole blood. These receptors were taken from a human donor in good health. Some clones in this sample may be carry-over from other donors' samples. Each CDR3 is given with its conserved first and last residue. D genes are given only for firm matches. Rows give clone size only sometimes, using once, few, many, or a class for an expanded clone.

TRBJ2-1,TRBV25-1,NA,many,TGTGCCAGCAGTGAATCTGGGGGAGTGGGTGGCAATGAGCAGTTCTTC,CASSESGGVGGNEQFF
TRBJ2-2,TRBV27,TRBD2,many,TGTGCCAGCAATCCAGCGGGAGGTCGTGCGCTGTTTTTT,CASNPAGGRALFF
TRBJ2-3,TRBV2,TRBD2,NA,TGTGCCAGCAGTTCCCCGGGACTAGACATCGCAGATACGCAGTATTTT,CASSSPGLDIADTQYF
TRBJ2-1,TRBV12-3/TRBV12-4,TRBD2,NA,TGTGCCAGCAGTTCCTTAGCGGGAGGGGTCCCATCCTACAATGAGCAGTTCTTC,CASSSLAGGVPSYNEQFF
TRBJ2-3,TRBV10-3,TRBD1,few,TGTGCCATCAGTGGAACGCCGGGACAGGGCACAGATACGCAGTATTTT,CAISGTPGQGTDTQYF
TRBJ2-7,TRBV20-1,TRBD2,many,TGCAGTGCTCTAGAGCGGACTAGCGGTCCCTACGAGCAGTACTTC,CSALERTSGPYEQYF
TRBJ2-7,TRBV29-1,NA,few,TGCAGCGGGGGGCGGCTTACGTCCGCCTACGAGCAGTACTTC,CSGGRLTSAYEQYF
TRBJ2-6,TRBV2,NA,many,TGTGCCAGCAGTGTGTTACGCTCTGGGGCCAACGTCCTGACTTTC,CASSVLRSGANVLTF
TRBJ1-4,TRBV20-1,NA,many,TGCAGTGCTAGAAACGGGACTAATGAAAAACTGTTTTTT,CSARNGTNEKLFF
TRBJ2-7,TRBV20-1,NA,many,TGCAGTGCTAGAGTCCGCTTGAGGAGGGACTACGAGCAGTACTTC,CSARVRLRRDYEQYF
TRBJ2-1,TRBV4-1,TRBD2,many,TGCGCCAGCAGCCCTCAACTAGCGGGAGGGCCGGGAGCCTACAATGAGCAGTTCTTC,CASSPQLAGGPGAYNEQFF
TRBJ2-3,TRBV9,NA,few,TGTGCCAGCAGCGTTTTCGGAAAAGATACGCAGTATTTT,CASSVFGKDTQYF
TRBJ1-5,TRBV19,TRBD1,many,TGTGCCAGTAGTAATCAGGGGGATCAGCCCCAGCATTTT,CASSNQGDQPQHF
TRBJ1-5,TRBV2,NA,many,TGTGCCAGCAGTGCGCGGGGAGGGTTGCGCAATCAGCCCCAGCATTTT,CASSARGGLRNQPQHF
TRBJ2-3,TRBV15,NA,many,TGTGCCACCAGCGGTAGCGTGGTTGGAGATACGCAGTATTTT,CATSGSVVGDTQYF
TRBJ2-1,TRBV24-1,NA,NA,TGTGCCACCAGTGATTTGAAGCCTGGGTCCTACAATGAGCAGTTCTTC,CATSDLKPGSYNEQFF
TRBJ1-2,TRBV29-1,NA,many,TGCAGCGTTGAAGACCGCGGCCAGGGAGATGGCTACACCTTC,CSVEDRGQGDGYTF
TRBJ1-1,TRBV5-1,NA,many,TGCGCCAGCACGGGACACTCGAACACTGAAGCTTTCTTT,CASTGHSNTEAFF
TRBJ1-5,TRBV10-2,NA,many,TGCGCCAGCAGTCCAGACAGAGGCGGCGGAAATCAGCCCCAGCATTTT,CASSPDRGGGNQPQHF
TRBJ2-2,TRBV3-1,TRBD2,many,TGTGCCAGCAGCCAAGAATTAGCGGGTGGGGAGCTGTTTTTT,CASSQELAGGELFF